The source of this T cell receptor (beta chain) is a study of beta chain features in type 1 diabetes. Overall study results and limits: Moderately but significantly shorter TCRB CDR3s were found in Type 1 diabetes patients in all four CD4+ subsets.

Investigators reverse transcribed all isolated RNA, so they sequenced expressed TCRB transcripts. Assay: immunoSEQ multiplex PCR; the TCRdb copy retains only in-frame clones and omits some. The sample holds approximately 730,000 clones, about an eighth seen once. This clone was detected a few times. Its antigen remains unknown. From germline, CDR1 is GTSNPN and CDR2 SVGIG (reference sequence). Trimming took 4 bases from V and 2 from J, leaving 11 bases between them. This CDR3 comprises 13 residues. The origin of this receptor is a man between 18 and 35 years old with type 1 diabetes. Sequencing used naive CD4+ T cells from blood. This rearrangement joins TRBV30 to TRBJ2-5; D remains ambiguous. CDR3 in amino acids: CAWNAYLQETQYF. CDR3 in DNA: TGTGCCTGGAACGCGTACCTTCAAGAGACCCAGTACTTC. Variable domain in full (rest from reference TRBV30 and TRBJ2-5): SQTIHQWPATLVQPVGSPLSLECTVEGTSNPNLYWYRQAAGRGLQLLFYSVGIGQISSEVPQNLSASRPQDRQFILSSKKLLLSDSGFYLCAWNAYLQETQYFGPGTRLLVL.